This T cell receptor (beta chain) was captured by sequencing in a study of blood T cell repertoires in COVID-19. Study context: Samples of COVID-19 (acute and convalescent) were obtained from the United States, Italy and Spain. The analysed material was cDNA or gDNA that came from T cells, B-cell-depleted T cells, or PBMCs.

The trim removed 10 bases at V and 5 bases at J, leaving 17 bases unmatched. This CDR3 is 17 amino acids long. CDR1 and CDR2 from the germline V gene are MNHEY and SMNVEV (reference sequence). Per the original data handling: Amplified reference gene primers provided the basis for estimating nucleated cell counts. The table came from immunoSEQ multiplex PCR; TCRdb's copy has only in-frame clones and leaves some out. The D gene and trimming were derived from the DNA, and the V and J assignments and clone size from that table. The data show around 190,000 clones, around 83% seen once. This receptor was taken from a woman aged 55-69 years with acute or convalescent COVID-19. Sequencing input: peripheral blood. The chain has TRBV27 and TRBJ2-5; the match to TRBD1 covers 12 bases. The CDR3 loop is CATRSLQGQGAFETQYF. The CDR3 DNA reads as TGTGCCACCAGAAGCCTCCAGGGACAGGGGGCTTTTGAGACCCAGTACTTC.